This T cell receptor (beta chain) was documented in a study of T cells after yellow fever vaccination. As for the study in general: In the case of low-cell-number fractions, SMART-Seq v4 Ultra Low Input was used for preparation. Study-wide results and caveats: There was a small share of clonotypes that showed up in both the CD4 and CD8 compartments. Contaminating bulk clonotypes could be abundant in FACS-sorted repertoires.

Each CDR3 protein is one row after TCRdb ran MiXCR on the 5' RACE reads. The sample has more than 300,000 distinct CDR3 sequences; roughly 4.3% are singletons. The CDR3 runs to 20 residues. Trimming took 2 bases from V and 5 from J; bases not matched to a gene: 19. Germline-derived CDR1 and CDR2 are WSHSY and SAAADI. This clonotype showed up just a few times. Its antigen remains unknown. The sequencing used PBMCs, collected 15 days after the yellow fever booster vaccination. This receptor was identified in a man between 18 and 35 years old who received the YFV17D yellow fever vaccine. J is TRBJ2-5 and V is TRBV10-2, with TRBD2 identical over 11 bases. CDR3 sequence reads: CASSEPSGLAGGIPRETQYF. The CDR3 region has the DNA TGCGCCAGCAGTGAGCCCTCGGGGCTAGCGGGGGGCATCCCTCGGGAGACCCAGTACTTC.